This T cell receptor (beta chain) is from a study of T cell repertoires in cytomegalovirus infection. Study summary: The study used recently identified HLA-C-restricted and well-studied HLA-B-restricted CMV epitopes. CMV infection and matching HLA type were both indicated by public TCR beta signatures. Whole-study results and caveats: The response measured ex vivo was dominated by TCR beta clonotypes (HLA-C-restricted and CMV-specific). Summed frequency of shared TCR beta families picked out CMV carriers who also had the relevant HLA.

TCRdb itself ran the reads through MiXCR, one entry per CDR3 protein. The sample shows nearly 700,000 distinct CDR3 sequences, roughly 36% of them seen only once. With regard to this clonotype: The antigen is not known.

The germline CDR1 and CDR2 sequences are DFQATT and SNEGSKA (reference sequence). The CDR3 has 14 residues. The ends lost 0 bases at V and 3 bases at J; junction bases unmatched: 4. Sequenced material: cultured PBMCs, taken from culture after CMV antigen stimulation. This clonotype originated in a human donor in good health (CMV status not recorded). Some clones in this sample may be carry-over from other donors' samples. V is TRBV20-1 and J is TRBJ2-7; TRBD1 matches 8 bases. CDR3 loop: CSARDGTGVYEQYF. As DNA, the CDR3 is TGCAGTGCTAGAGATGGGACAGGAGTCTACGAGCAGTACTTC.